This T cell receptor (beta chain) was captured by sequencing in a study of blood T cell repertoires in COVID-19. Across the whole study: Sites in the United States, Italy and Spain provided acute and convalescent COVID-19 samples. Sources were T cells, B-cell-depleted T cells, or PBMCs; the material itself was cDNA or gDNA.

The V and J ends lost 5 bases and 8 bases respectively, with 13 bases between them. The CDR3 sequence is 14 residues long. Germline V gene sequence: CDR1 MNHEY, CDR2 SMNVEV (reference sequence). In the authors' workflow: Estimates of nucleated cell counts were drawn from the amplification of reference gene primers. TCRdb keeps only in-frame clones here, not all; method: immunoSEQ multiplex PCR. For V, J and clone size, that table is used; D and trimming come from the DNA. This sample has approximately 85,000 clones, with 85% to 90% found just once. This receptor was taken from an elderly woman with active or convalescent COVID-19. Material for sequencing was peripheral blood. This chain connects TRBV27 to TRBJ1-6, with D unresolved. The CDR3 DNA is TGTGCCAGCAGTATGGTCCGCGGGGATTCACCCCTCCACTTT. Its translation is CASSMVRGDSPLHF.